This entry lists 22 T cell receptor beta chains sequenced from one sample in a study of circulating and synovial CD4+ cells in juvenile arthritis. Sequenced by immunoSEQ multiplex PCR; TCRdb stores in-frame clones only, minus some. The sample contains approximately 3,700 clones, approximately 84% of which appear only once. Sequenced material: CD4+ T cells from synovial fluid. These receptors were collected from a human donor with juvenile idiopathic arthritis.

The rearrangement links TRBV6-5 to TRBJ2-5; 7 nucleotides agree with TRBD2. Germline V lookup: CDR1 MNHEY, CDR2 SVGAGI. The CDR3 spans 15 residues. J was trimmed by 5 bases and V by 0 bases; bases with no gene match: 6. The DNA for the CDR3 is TGTGCCAGCAGTTACTCAAGGGCGGGGGTCGAGACCCAGTACTTC. This gives the protein CASSYSRAGVETQYF.

The chain uses TRBV12-5 and TRBJ2-7, with D tentatively TRBD1 (5 bases). Germline lookup yields CDR1 LGHNT and CDR2 FRNRAP. CDR3 length equals 11 residues. CDR3 protein: CSNTGAYEQYF. The CDR3 region has the DNA TGTTCTAATACAGGTGCCTACGAGCAGTACTTC. Full variable domain (remainder filled in from reference TRBV12-5 and TRBJ2-7): DARVTQTPRHKVTEMGQEVTMRCQPILGHNTVFWYRQTMMQGLELLAYFRNRAPLDDSGMPKDRFSAEMPDATLATLKIQPSEPRDSAVYFCSNTGAYEQYFGPGTRLTVT.

This sequence joins TRBV5-4 and TRBJ1-6; D not resolved. In germline, CDR1 is SGHNT, CDR2 YYREEE (reference sequence). The CDR3 consists of 15 residues. Trimming cost V 0 bases and J 4 bases, with 8 bases left between them. CDR3 nucleotide sequence: TGTGCCAGCAGCTTGGCCGGGAATTATAATTCACCCCTCCACTTT. Encoded protein: CASSLAGNYNSPLHF.

Written as DNA, the CDR3 is TGTGCCAGCAGTGAACTTAAAACCGGGACTAGCGGGAGTCGATCTGCTGGGCAGTTCTTC. Encoded protein: CASSELKTGTSGSRSAGQFF. The rearrangement joins TRBV6-1 to TRBJ2-1, with 14 bases that match TRBD2. The junction had 21 bases not matched to a gene; V was cut back by 2 bases and J by 12 bases. Germline CDR1 MNHNS, CDR2 SASEGT. This CDR3 is built from 20 residues.

The rearrangement uses TRBV4-3 and TRBJ2-1; 9 bases are a match to TRBD2. Germline CDR1 is LGHNA and CDR2 is YSLEER. The junction had 4 bases not matched to a gene; V was cut back by 0 bases and J by 4 bases. There are 16 residues in the CDR3. The CDR3 spells CASSQDGLASYNEQFF. The CDR3 DNA follows: TGCGCCAGCAGCCAAGACGGACTAGCGTCTTACAATGAGCAGTTCTTC.

The J gene is TRBJ1-2, the V gene TRBV25-1; D is possibly TRBD1 (5 bases). The CDR3 totals 13 residues. Germline CDR1 and CDR2: MGHDK and SYGVNS. The V and J ends lost 1 base and 4 bases respectively, with 7 bases between them. This CDR3 reads CASSESGVYGYTF. CDR3 in DNA: TGTGCCAGCAGTGAATCGGGGGTCTATGGCTACACCTTC.

The chain recombines TRBV5-4 with TRBJ2-4, with 11 bases lining up with TRBD2. The germline V gene has CDR1 SGHNT and CDR2 YYREEE (reference sequence). J gave up 4 bases and V 4 bases, and 13 bases lay outside the gene matches. CDR3 length: 18 residues. The CDR3, as DNA: TGTGCCAGCAGCCCGACAGGGACGGGACTAGCGGCAAAAAACATTCAGTACTTC. Amino acid sequence: CASSPTGTGLAAKNIQYF.

The chain uses TRBV27 and TRBJ1-1; 8 bases line up with TRBD1. This CDR3 is 14 amino acids long. V shed 6 bases and J 4 bases; nucleotides not matched to a gene: 7. Germline-derived CDR1 and CDR2 are MNHEY and SMNVEV (reference sequence). DNA for the CDR3: TGTGCCAGCAGGCCGGACAGGGTGGCCACTGAAGCTTTCTTT. Protein product: CASRPDRVATEAFF.

This chain uses TRBV7-8 with TRBJ1-2; perhaps TRBD1 as D (5 bases). Trimming took off 2 bases at V and 6 bases at J, with 13 bases between the two ends. Per the germline V gene, CDR1 is SGHVS and CDR2 is FQNEAQ. The CDR3 spans 14 residues. This CDR3 is CASSLNQGLDGYTF. DNA for the CDR3: TGTGCCAGCAGCTTAAATCAGGGTTTGGATGGCTACACCTTC. Complete variable domain (other parts from reference TRBV7-8 and TRBJ1-2): GAGVSQSPRYKVAKRGQDVALRCDPISGHVSLFWYQQALGQGPEFLTYFQNEAQLDKSGLPSDRFFAERPEGSVSTLKIQRTQQEDSAVYLCASSLNQGLDGYTFGSGTRLTVV.

The rearrangement uses TRBV15 and TRBJ2-1; 8 bases fit TRBD2. Germline V lookup: CDR1 LNHNV, CDR2 YYDKDF (reference sequence). With 1 base clipped from V and 7 bases from J, the junction kept 9 bases outside the gene matches. CDR3 length equals 16 residues. CDR3 nucleotides: TGTGCCACCAGCAGAGTGGGACTAGGAGTGCGAAATGAGCAGTTCTTC. Its protein is CATSRVGLGVRNEQFF.

This chain uses TRBV2 with TRBJ2-4; D might be TRBD1 (5 bases). Trimming took 6 bases from V and 2 from J, leaving 11 bases between them. In germline, CDR1 is SNHLY, CDR2 FYNNEI. The CDR3 loop spans 14 amino acids. This CDR3 reads CASSAQGPKNIQYF. The CDR3 coding sequence is TGTGCCAGCAGCGCTCAGGGTCCCAAAAACATTCAGTACTTC. The variable domain in full, with the rest retrieved from reference TRBV2 and TRBJ2-4, is EPEVTQTPSHQVTQMGQEVILRCVPISNHLYFYWYRQILGQKVEFLVSFYNNEISEKSEIFDDQFSVERPDGSNFTLKIRSTKLEDSAMYFCASSAQGPKNIQYFGAGTRLSVL.

Only a few counts were recorded for this clone. The chain uses TRBV5-1 and TRBJ2-7; maybe TRBD2 (6 bases). CDR1 SGHRS and CDR2 YFSETQ come from the germline V gene. V lost 4 bases to trimming and J lost 9 bases, with 23 bases between them. The CDR3 extends over 15 amino acids. In nucleotides, the CDR3 is TGCGCCAGCAGCCCATCCGGGACTGCCGACTGGGGGCAGTACTTC. This sequence encodes CASSPSGTADWGQYF.

J is TRBJ2-7 and V is TRBV10-3; D is perhaps TRBD2 (5 bases). In germline, CDR1 is ENHRY, CDR2 SYGVKD. This CDR3 contains 12 residues. Deletions cut 9 bases from V and 7 bases from J, with 16 bases between. The CDR3 DNA reads as TGTGCCATTTACTTGGGAACGGGGGAGCAGTACTTC. Translated, it gives CAIYLGTGEQYF.

The table lists this clone with a count of one. This sequence joins TRBV29-1 and TRBJ2-5; possible D gene TRBD1, 6 bases. This CDR3 has 12 amino acids. The germline V gene encodes CDR1 SQVTM and CDR2 ANQGSEA. V shed 5 bases and J shed 1 base, with 8 bases lying between them. CDR3 amino acids: CSVTGPQETQYF. For the CDR3, the DNA is TGCAGCGTTACAGGGCCCCAAGAGACCCAGTACTTC.

The sample holds one count of this clone. The rearrangement joins TRBV18 to TRBJ1-1; D gene uncertain. The CDR3 is 17 amino acids. CDR1 is KGHSH and CDR2 is LQKENI in the germline V gene. Trimming cost V 3 bases and J 0 bases, with 17 bases left between them. In nucleotides, the CDR3 is TGTGCCAGCTCACCGAGAGTCCCCTCCCCAATGAACACTGAAGCTTTCTTT. The encoded protein is CASSPRVPSPMNTEAFF. The variable domain in full, completed from reference TRBV18 and TRBJ1-1, reads NAGVMQNPRHLVRRRGQEARLRCSPMKGHSHVYWYRQLPEEGLKFMVYLQKENIIDESGMPKERFSAEFPKEGPSILRIQQVVRGDSAAYFCASSPRVPSPMNTEAFFGQGTRLTVV.

The count of this clone is one. The rearrangement joins TRBV29-1 to TRBJ2-3; possibly TRBD2 for D (6 bases). The CDR3 contains 11 residues. Deletions cut 3 bases from V and 5 bases from J, with 6 bases between. Germline V gene sequence: CDR1 SQVTM, CDR2 ANQGSEA. The chain's CDR3 is CSVDGGDTQYF. CDR3 sequence (DNA): TGCAGCGTTGACGGGGGAGATACGCAGTATTTT.

The rearrangement joins TRBV7-9 to TRBJ1-1; maybe TRBD1 (6 bases). Trimming took 2 bases from V and 4 from J, leaving 11 bases between them. CDR1 and CDR2 (germline): SEHNR, FQNEAQ (reference sequence). There are 14 residues in the CDR3. This CDR3 reads CASSLMGQGTEAFF. The CDR3 DNA reads as TGTGCCAGCAGCTTAATGGGACAAGGCACTGAAGCTTTCTTT.

The chain joins TRBV15 to TRBJ2-3; a weak D match, TRBD2 (5 bases). CDR1 is LNHNV, CDR2 YYDKDF, per germline (reference sequence). The CDR3 consists of 16 residues. With 7 bases removed from V and 3 bases from J, the gap between germline ends came to 20 bases. The DNA of the CDR3 is TGTGCCACCAATCCTAGTCGAGCTGGAGGAACAGATACGCAGTATTTT. This encodes CATNPSRAGGTDTQYF.

The chain is built from TRBV18 and TRBJ2-3; D may be TRBD1 (6 bases). The CDR3 length is 14 residues. Deletions cut 4 bases from V and 2 bases from J, with 10 bases between. Germline V gene lookup returns CDR1 KGHSH and CDR2 LQKENI. The CDR3 DNA follows: TGTGCCAGCTCACTCACAGGGCCCACAGATACGCAGTATTTT. Protein: CASSLTGPTDTQYF.

As concerns this clone: An end of the junction does not agree with germline; a read error may underlie this. Different DNA sequences within this sample yield the same CDR3. The chain recombines TRBV11-3 with TRBJ1-6; the D gene is possibly TRBD1 (5 bases). The germline gives CDR1 SGHNT, CDR2 YENEEA. The length of the CDR3 is 13 residues. The CDR3, as DNA: TGTGCCAGCAGCTTGGACAAAAATTCCCCCCTCCACTTT. This translates into CASSLDKNSPLHF.

The gene calls are TRBV9 and TRBJ2-1; 8 bases are a match to TRBD2. The CDR3 spans 16 residues. With V trimmed by 4 bases and J by 3 bases, 9 bases remained unmatched. CDR1 SGDLS and CDR2 YYNGEE come from the germline V gene. CDR3 in amino acids: CASSRGGRSDYNEQFF. The CDR3 DNA follows: TGTGCCAGCAGCAGGGGCGGGAGGTCGGACTACAATGAGCAGTTCTTC.

As for this clone: This sample also contains other DNA sequences that code for the same CDR3. CDR3: CASSYENNSPLHF. CDR3 DNA sequence: TGTGCCAGCAGTTACGAGAATAATTCACCCCTCCACTTT. This chain uses TRBV6-6 with TRBJ1-6; D remains ambiguous. The CDR3 consists of 13 residues. Germline V lookup: CDR1 MNHNY, CDR2 SVGAGI (reference sequence). Trimming cost V 2 bases and J 5 bases, with 4 bases left between them.